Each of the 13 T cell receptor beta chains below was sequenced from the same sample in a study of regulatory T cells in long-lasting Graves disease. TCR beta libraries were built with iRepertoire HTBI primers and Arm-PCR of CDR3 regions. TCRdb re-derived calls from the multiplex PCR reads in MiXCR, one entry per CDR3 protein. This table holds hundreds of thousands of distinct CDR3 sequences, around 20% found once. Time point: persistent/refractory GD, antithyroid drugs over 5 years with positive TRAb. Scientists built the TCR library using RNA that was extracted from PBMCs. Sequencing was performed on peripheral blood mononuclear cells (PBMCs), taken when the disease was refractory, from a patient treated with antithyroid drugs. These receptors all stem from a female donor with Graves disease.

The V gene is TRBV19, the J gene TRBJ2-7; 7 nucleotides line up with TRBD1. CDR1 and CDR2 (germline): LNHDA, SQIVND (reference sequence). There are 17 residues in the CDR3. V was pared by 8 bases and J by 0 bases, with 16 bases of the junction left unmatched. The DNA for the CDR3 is TGTGCCAGTGCCCCCCGCAGAGGGACAGCGAGCTCCTACGAGCAGTACTTC. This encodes CASAPRRGTASSYEQYF.

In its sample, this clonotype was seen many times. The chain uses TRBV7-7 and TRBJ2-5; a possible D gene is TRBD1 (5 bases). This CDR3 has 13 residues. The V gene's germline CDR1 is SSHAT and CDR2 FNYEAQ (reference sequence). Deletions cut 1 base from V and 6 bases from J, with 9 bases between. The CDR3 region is CASSLDQGQTQYF. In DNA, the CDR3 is TGTGCCAGCAGCTTAGACCAGGGTCAGACCCAGTACTTC. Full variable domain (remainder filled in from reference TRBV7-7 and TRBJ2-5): GAGVSQSPRYKVTKRGQDVTLRCDPISSHATLYWYQQALGQGPEFLTYFNYEAQPDKSGLPSDRFSAERPEGSISTLTIQRTEQRDSAMYRCASSLDQGQTQYFGPGTRLLVL.

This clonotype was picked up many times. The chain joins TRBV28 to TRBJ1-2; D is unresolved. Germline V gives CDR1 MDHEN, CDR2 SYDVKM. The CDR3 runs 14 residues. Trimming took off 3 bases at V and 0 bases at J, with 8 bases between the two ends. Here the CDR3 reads CASSLGGANYGYTF. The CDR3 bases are TGTGCCAGCAGTTTGGGCGGTGCTAACTATGGCTACACCTTC.

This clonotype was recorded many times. The CDR3 coding sequence is TGTGCCAGCAGCCGGACGGGGGACAGGGTCACCTACGAGCAGTACTTC. Its translation is CASSRTGDRVTYEQYF. The chain combines TRBV7-8 with TRBJ2-7; 9 nucleotides line up with TRBD1. With 5 bases clipped from V and 2 bases from J, the junction kept 10 bases outside the gene matches. The CDR3 is 16 amino acids. Germline loops: CDR1 SGHVS, CDR2 FQNEAQ.

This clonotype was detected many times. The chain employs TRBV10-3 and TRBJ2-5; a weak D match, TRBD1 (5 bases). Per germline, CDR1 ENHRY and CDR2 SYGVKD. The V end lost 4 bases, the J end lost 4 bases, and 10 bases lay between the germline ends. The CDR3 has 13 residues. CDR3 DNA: TGTGCCATCAGTGCAGGGCCGGGAGAGACCCAGTACTTC. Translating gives CAISAGPGETQYF.

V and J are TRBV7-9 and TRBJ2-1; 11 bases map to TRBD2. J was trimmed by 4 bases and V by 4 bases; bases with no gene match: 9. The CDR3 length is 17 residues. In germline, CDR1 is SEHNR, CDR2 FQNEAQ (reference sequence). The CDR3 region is CASSSLSGRATYNEQFF. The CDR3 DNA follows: TGTGCCAGCAGCTCACTTAGCGGGAGGGCCACATACAATGAGCAGTTCTTC.

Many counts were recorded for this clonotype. This CDR3 reads CASSLSDRENTEAFF. In DNA form, the CDR3 reads TGTGCCAGCAGTTTATCGGACAGGGAGAACACTGAAGCTTTCTTT. This chain joins TRBV28 and TRBJ1-1; 8 bases align to TRBD1. In germline, CDR1 is MDHEN, CDR2 SYDVKM. Trimming removed 1 base from V and 1 base from J; junction bases left unmatched: 2. The CDR3 sequence is 15 residues long.

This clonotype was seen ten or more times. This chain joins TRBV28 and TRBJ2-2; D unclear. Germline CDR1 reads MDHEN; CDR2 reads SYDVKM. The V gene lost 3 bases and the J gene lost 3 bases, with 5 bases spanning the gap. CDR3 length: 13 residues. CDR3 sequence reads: CASSFADTGELFF. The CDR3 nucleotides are TGTGCCAGCAGTTTCGCGGACACCGGGGAGCTGTTTTTT. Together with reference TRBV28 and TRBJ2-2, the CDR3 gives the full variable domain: DVKVTQSSRYLVKRTGEKVFLECVQDMDHENMFWYRQDPGLGLRLIYFSYDVKMKEKGDIPEGYSVSREKKERFSLILESASTNQTSMYLCASSFADTGELFFGEGSRLTVL.

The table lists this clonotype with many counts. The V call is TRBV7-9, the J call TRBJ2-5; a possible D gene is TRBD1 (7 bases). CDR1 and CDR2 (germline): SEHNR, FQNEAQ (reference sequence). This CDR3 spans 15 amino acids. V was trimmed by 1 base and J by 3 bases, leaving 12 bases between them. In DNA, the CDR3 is TGTGCCAGCAGCTTAGGAGACAGGGAGGAAGAGACCCAGTACTTC. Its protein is CASSLGDREEETQYF.

CDR3 protein: CASSGRTSGRIQDTQYF. The CDR3 DNA reads TGTGCCAGCAGCGGACGAACTAGCGGGAGGATTCAAGATACGCAGTATTTT. V and J are TRBV3-1 and TRBJ2-3; 12 nucleotides match TRBD2. V was clipped by 5 bases and J by 5 bases; unmatched bases: 11. The germline CDR1 and CDR2 sequences are LGHDT and YNNKEL (reference sequence). CDR3 length: 17 residues.

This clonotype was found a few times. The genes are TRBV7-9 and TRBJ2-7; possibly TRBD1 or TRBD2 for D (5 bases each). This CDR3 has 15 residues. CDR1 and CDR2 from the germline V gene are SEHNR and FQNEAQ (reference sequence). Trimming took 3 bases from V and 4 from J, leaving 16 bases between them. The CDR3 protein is CASSFGWDPLYEQYF. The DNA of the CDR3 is TGTGCCAGCAGCTTCGGGTGGGACCCGTTGTACGAGCAGTACTTC.

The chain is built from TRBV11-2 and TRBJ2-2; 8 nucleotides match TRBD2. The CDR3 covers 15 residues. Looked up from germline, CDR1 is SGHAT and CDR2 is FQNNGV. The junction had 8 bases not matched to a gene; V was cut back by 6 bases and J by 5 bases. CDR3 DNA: TGTGCCAGCAGGGACACTAGCGGTAGTACCGGGGAGCTGTTTTTT. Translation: CASRDTSGSTGELFF.

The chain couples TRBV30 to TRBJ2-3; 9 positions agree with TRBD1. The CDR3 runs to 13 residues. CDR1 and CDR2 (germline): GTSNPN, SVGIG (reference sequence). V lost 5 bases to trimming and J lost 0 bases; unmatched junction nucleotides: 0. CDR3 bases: TGTGCCTGGGGACAGGGGAGCACAGATACGCAGTATTTT. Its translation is CAWGQGSTDTQYF.